A single sample gave rise to the 14 T cell receptor beta chains below, sequenced in a study of blood T cell repertoires in COVID-19. TCRdb keeps only in-frame clones here, not all; method: immunoSEQ multiplex PCR. The sample consists of about 150,000 clones, roughly nine tenths of them appearing once. Sequencing was carried out using peripheral blood. These receptors originate from a man aged 18 to 30 with COVID-19, enrolled during active disease.

This clone was picked up one time. This chain uses TRBV27 with TRBJ2-7; D may be TRBD2 (6 bases). Trimming left V 6 bases short and J 2 bases short, with 14 bases between. The CDR3 runs to 14 residues. Germline lookup yields CDR1 MNHEY and CDR2 SMNVEV (reference sequence). Here the CDR3 DNA reads TGTGCCAGCAGACCCCGACTAGAACCCTACGAGCAGTACTTC. Residues: CASRPRLEPYEQYF.

The chain employs TRBV27 and TRBJ2-1; D is unresolved. Germline-derived CDR1 and CDR2 are MNHEY and SMNVEV (reference sequence). This CDR3 has 12 residues. Deletions cut 6 bases from V and 8 bases from J, with 11 bases between. CDR3 in DNA: TGTGCCAGCAGCCCTAGTTACCATGAGCAGTTCTTC. Amino acid sequence: CASSPSYHEQFF.

The CDR3 spells CASSLRLAGQNEQFF. CDR3 nucleotides: TGTGCCAGCAGCTTAAGACTAGCGGGGCAGAATGAGCAGTTCTTC. V and J are TRBV11-3 and TRBJ2-1; 11 bases are shared with TRBD2. Germline CDR1 SGHNT, CDR2 YENEEA. Unmatched junction bases numbered 4, after V lost 2 bases and J lost 7 bases. The CDR3 consists of 15 residues.

V gene TRBV19 combines with J gene TRBJ2-1, with TRBD1 matching over 7 bases. This CDR3 has 14 residues. V dropped 6 bases and J dropped 1; count of bases not matched to a gene: 3. Per the germline V gene, CDR1 is LNHDA and CDR2 is SQIVND (reference sequence). The chain's CDR3 is CASSRDSSYNEQFF. CDR3 nucleotide sequence: TGTGCCAGTAGCCGGGACAGTTCCTACAATGAGCAGTTCTTC. The full variable domain, its missing parts supplied by reference TRBV19 and TRBJ2-1, is DGGITQSPKYLFRKEGQNVTLSCEQNLNHDAMYWYRQDPGQGLRLIYYSQIVNDFQKGDIAEGYSVSREKKESFPLTVTSAQKNPTAFYLCASSRDSSYNEQFFGPGTRLTVL.

Notes on this clone: Germline is not matched at one junction end, which may reflect a read error. The chain recombines TRBV5-4 with TRBJ2-5; D may be TRBD1 or TRBD2 (5 bases each). The CDR3 extends over 15 amino acids. Germline-derived CDR1 and CDR2 are SGHNT and YYREEE (reference sequence). The CDR3 coding sequence is TGTGCCAGCAGTTTGGGGGAGCAGCCCCAAGAGACCCAGTACTTC. Its translation is CASSLGEQPQETQYF. Drawing the rest from reference TRBV5-4 and TRBJ2-5, the complete variable domain is ETGVTQSPTHLIKTRGQQVTLRCSSQSGHNTVSWYQQALGQGPQFIFQYYREEENGRGNFPPRFSGLQFPNYSSELNVNALELDDSALYLCASSLGEQPQETQYFGPGTRLLVL.

The chain has TRBV19 and TRBJ2-2; 10 bases are shared with TRBD1. The V gene end was trimmed by 6 bases and the J gene end by 4 bases; junction bases not matched to a gene: 5. Germline V lookup: CDR1 LNHDA, CDR2 SQIVND (reference sequence). The CDR3 is made up of 15 amino acids. The DNA of the CDR3 is TGTGCCAGTAGCAGACAGGGGGCGGGCACCGGGGAGCTGTTTTTT. This gives the protein CASSRQGAGTGELFF.

The V gene is TRBV7-2, the J gene TRBJ2-7; 11 positions agree with TRBD2. This CDR3 comprises 15 residues. With V trimmed by 5 bases and J by 5 bases, 8 bases remained unmatched. Germline V gene sequence: CDR1 SGHTA, CDR2 FQGNSA. The CDR3 DNA reads TGTGCCAGCAGCGTGACTAGCGGGACCGTCGACGAGCAGTACTTC. Its protein is CASSVTSGTVDEQYF.

This chain links TRBV6-2 or TRBV6-3 with TRBJ2-1; possible D gene TRBD2, 5 bases. The CDR3 consists of 14 residues. Deletions cut 3 bases from V and 10 bases from J, with 16 bases between. CDR1 MNHEY and CDR2 SVGEGT come from the germline V gene. The CDR3 region is CASSYRPSLREQFF. CDR3 nucleotides: TGTGCCAGCAGTTATCGCCCTAGCTTACGGGAGCAGTTCTTC.

The rearrangement joins TRBV6-2 or TRBV6-3 to TRBJ2-1; TRBD2 aligns across 9 bases. The length of the CDR3 is 15 residues. V trimming: 2 bases; J trimming: 7 bases; junction bases outside the gene matches: 6. Per the germline V gene, CDR1 is MNHEY and CDR2 is SVGEGT. The CDR3 coding sequence is TGTGCCAGCAGTTACATGGCGGGAGGGCTGAATGAGCAGTTCTTC. Residues: CASSYMAGGLNEQFF.

V gene TRBV10-3 combines with J gene TRBJ1-2; possible D gene TRBD1, 6 bases. The V and J ends lost 6 bases and 8 bases respectively, with 13 bases between them. Germline CDR1 is ENHRY and CDR2 is SYGVKD. The CDR3 length is 12 residues. The DNA of the CDR3 is TGTGCCATCAGGGGTCTACAGGGAGGCTACACCTTC. Translating it yields CAIRGLQGGYTF.

The chain's CDR3 is CATSRGGVTNEQFF. The CDR3 DNA follows: TGTGCCACCAGCAGAGGAGGAGTAACTAATGAGCAGTTCTTC. The chain recombines TRBV15 with TRBJ2-1; D not certain. The CDR3 contains 14 residues. Germline loops: CDR1 LNHNV, CDR2 YYDKDF (reference sequence). Trimming stripped 1 base from V and 7 bases from J, with 11 bases between.

The rearrangement links TRBV6-2 or TRBV6-3 to TRBJ2-7, with a weak D call TRBD2 (6 bases). V was shortened by 2 bases and J by 6 bases, with 11 bases between the two germline ends. The V gene's germline CDR1 is MNHEY and CDR2 SVGEGT. This CDR3 comprises 13 residues. CDR3 residues: CASSYLLAAEQYF. In DNA, the CDR3 is TGTGCCAGCAGTTACCTATTAGCGGCCGAGCAGTACTTC.

This clone was picked up a small number of times. The junction differs from germline at one of its ends, possibly a read error. The chain joins TRBV28 to TRBJ1-4; possible D gene TRBD1, 5 bases. CDR1 and CDR2 from the germline V gene are MDHEN and SYDVKM. This CDR3 is built from 15 residues. The CDR3 sequence: CAIQGQGPNNEKLLF. DNA of the CDR3: TGTGCCATCCAAGGCCAGGGCCCGAACAATGAAAAACTGCTTTTT.

Here the CDR3 DNA reads TGTGCCAGCAGTCCTGAGTTCGGGAGGGCCTGGAGTGAGCAGTTCTTC. Translated: CASSPEFGRAWSEQFF. The chain employs TRBV27 and TRBJ2-1; TRBD2 agrees at 8 bases. The CDR3 consists of 16 residues. Germline CDR1 and CDR2: MNHEY and SMNVEV (reference sequence). With 5 bases clipped from V and 9 bases from J, the junction kept 15 bases outside the gene matches.